This entry lists 32 T cell receptor beta chains sequenced from one sample in a study of lymphopenia after photon versus proton radiotherapy. Sequencing used immunoSEQ multiplex PCR; TCRdb keeps in-frame clones, though not all of them. The sample yields under 30,000 clones, about 92% seen once. The sequenced sample was peripheral blood, obtained from a patient treated with photon-based radiotherapy. These receptor sequences come from a woman in her forties or fifties with cholangiocarcinoma.

The genes are TRBV10-2 and TRBJ2-7; D gene ambiguous. This CDR3 spans 16 amino acids. V lost 7 bases and J 3 bases, leaving 22 bases between the germline ends. The germline V gene has CDR1 WSHSY and CDR2 SAAADI. The CDR3 DNA reads TGCGCCAGCACAGATCATAAAAGCCAAATGGGCTACGAGCAGTACTTC. This gives the protein CASTDHKSQMGYEQYF.

This clone has a single count. The rearrangement links TRBV5-5 to TRBJ2-7, with 7 bases aligning to TRBD2. Trimming at V came to 4 bases and at J to 4 bases, leaving 14 bases not matched to a gene. Germline CDR1 reads SGHKS; CDR2 reads YYEKEE (reference sequence). CDR3 length: 16 residues. DNA for the CDR3: TGTGCCAGCAGCGAAGGACCCCAGCGGGGTATATACGAGCAGTACTTC. This gives the protein CASSEGPQRGIYEQYF.

This rearrangement joins TRBV4-2 to TRBJ2-7; 7 bases are a match to TRBD1. The CDR3 is made up of 14 amino acids. The V gene's germline CDR1 is LGHNA and CDR2 YNFKEQ. Germline trimming cut 1 base from V and 3 bases from J; bases unmatched to any gene: 3. CDR3 DNA sequence: TGTGCCAGCAGCCAAGCGGGACAGCGCTACGAGCAGTACTTC. Translation: CASSQAGQRYEQYF.

The chain uses TRBV13 and TRBJ1-5, with a possible D match to TRBD1 (6 bases). The germline V and J ends were trimmed by 2 bases and 6 bases, with 17 bases remaining between them. Germline CDR1 is PRHDT and CDR2 is FYEKMQ (reference sequence). The CDR3 contains 16 residues. CDR3 in amino acids: CASSLSIQGIVQPQHF. The DNA for the CDR3 is TGTGCCAGCAGCTTATCAATACAGGGAATAGTTCAGCCCCAGCATTTT.

The chain employs TRBV19 and TRBJ2-2; TRBD2 aligns across 9 bases. V lost 8 bases, J lost 0 bases, and 4 bases stayed unmatched. CDR1 is LNHDA, CDR2 SQIVND, per germline (reference sequence). The CDR3 extends over 15 amino acids. The CDR3 here is CASHSGGTNTGELFF. The CDR3 coding sequence is TGTGCCAGTCATAGCGGGGGAACGAACACCGGGGAGCTGTTTTTT.

J is TRBJ2-1 and V is TRBV4-3, with 8 bases fitting TRBD1. Trimming cost V 0 bases and J 1 base; bases outside gene matches: 11. Germline CDR1 reads LGHNA; CDR2 reads YSLEER. The CDR3 consists of 19 residues. This CDR3 is CASSQDRGTGRSSYNEQFF. The DNA for the CDR3 is TGCGCCAGCAGCCAAGATCGAGGGACAGGTCGGTCGTCCTACAATGAGCAGTTCTTC.

For the CDR3, the DNA is TGTGCCAGCAGTGAAGCGCCGAAACCGCTGAACACTGAAGCTTTCTTT. Translating gives CASSEAPKPLNTEAFF. The genes are TRBV2 and TRBJ1-1; D remains unclear. The germline V gene has CDR1 SNHLY and CDR2 FYNNEI. V lost 0 bases to trimming and J lost 0 bases, with 11 bases between them. This CDR3 region has 16 residues. The variable domain in full, with the rest retrieved from reference TRBV2 and TRBJ1-1, is EPEVTQTPSHQVTQMGQEVILRCVPISNHLYFYWYRQILGQKVEFLVSFYNNEISEKSEIFDDQFSVERPDGSNFTLKIRSTKLEDSAMYFCASSEAPKPLNTEAFFGQGTRLTVV.

The genes are TRBV7-2 and TRBJ2-5; weak D call: TRBD2 (6 bases). This CDR3 has 16 amino acids. Per the germline V gene, CDR1 is SGHTA and CDR2 is FQGNSA. The germline V and J ends were trimmed by 8 bases and 1 base, with 20 bases remaining between them. CDR3 coding DNA: TGTGCCAGCGGAACTTGGGGTGGGACTCTCCAAGAGACCCAGTACTTC. It translates to CASGTWGGTLQETQYF.

This sequence joins TRBV10-3 and TRBJ2-7; 8 bases line up with TRBD2. CDR3 length equals 18 residues. Germline CDR1 reads ENHRY; CDR2 reads SYGVKD. The J segment lost 6 bases and the V segment lost 2 bases, leaving 18 bases of the junction unmatched. In DNA form, the CDR3 reads TGTGCCATCAGTGAGCCCGCTTCGCGACCGGGGGGGCCAAGCGAGCAGTACTTC. Its translation: CAISEPASRPGGPSEQYF.

This clone showed up just once. V and J are TRBV5-1 and TRBJ1-2; D not resolved. This CDR3 region has 12 residues. In germline, CDR1 is SGHRS, CDR2 YFSETQ. The V gene lost 0 bases and the J gene lost 5 bases, with 5 bases spanning the gap. The CDR3 nucleotides are TGCGCCAGCAGCTTGGGAGGGTATGGCTACACCTTC. It yields the protein CASSLGGYGYTF.

V is TRBV18 and J is TRBJ1-5; D may be TRBD1 (5 bases). The length of the CDR3 is 14 residues. Germline V gene lookup returns CDR1 KGHSH and CDR2 LQKENI. The V end was cut by 1 base, the J end by 9 bases, with 13 bases between. The CDR3, as DNA: TGTGCCAGCTCACCACTTTCAGGGACGCGGCCCCAGCATTTT. This codes for CASSPLSGTRPQHF.

The chain couples TRBV18 to TRBJ2-1; D unclear. Trimming removed 6 bases from V and 0 bases from J, with 9 bases in between. The germline gives CDR1 KGHSH, CDR2 LQKENI. The CDR3 runs to 14 residues. The CDR3 is CASSTTFSYNEQFF. The CDR3 bases are TGTGCCAGCTCCACGACCTTCTCCTACAATGAGCAGTTCTTC.

The chain recombines TRBV6-6 with TRBJ1-2; D perhaps matches TRBD1 (6 bases). Germline V gene sequence: CDR1 MNHNY, CDR2 SVGAGI (reference sequence). Trimming took 4 bases from V and 1 from J, leaving 7 bases between them. This CDR3 contains 13 residues. CDR3 sequence: CASSWDNNYGYTF. CDR3 nucleotides: TGTGCCAGCAGTTGGGACAATAACTATGGCTACACCTTC.

This clone was recorded a few times. The chain uses TRBV27 and TRBJ2-7; 9 nucleotides align to TRBD2. The V gene's germline CDR1 is MNHEY and CDR2 SMNVEV (reference sequence). Trimming removed 3 bases from V and 2 bases from J; junction bases left unmatched: 5. The CDR3 is 15 residues long. CDR3 sequence (DNA): TGTGCCAGCAGTTTGGGGAGCGGGGGGACCTACGAGCAGTACTTC. It codes for CASSLGSGGTYEQYF.

As regards this clone: The junction departs from germline at one end; a sequencing error may be responsible. The chain carries TRBV7-7 and TRBJ2-7, with 8 bases identical to TRBD1. This CDR3 is built from 13 residues. The germline V gene has CDR1 SSHAT and CDR2 FNYEAQ (reference sequence). DNA for the CDR3: TGTGCTAGCAGCAAGGACAGGGATGGCGAGCAGTACTTC. Its protein is CASSKDRDGEQYF.

The V gene is TRBV5-4, the J gene TRBJ1-1; TRBD1 might be the D (5 bases). V was clipped by 2 bases and J by 5 bases, with 13 bases between them. Per germline, CDR1 SGHNT and CDR2 YYREEE (reference sequence). CDR3 size: 14 residues. The CDR3 spells CASSFVDSGTEAFF. For the CDR3, the DNA is TGTGCCAGCAGCTTCGTCGACAGCGGAACTGAAGCTTTCTTT.

The V and J genes are TRBV10-3 and TRBJ2-7; D might be TRBD1 (6 bases). V was trimmed by 6 bases and J by 0 bases, leaving 9 bases between them. The CDR3 loop spans 13 amino acids. Germline CDR1 reads ENHRY; CDR2 reads SYGVKD. The CDR3 DNA reads TGTGCCATCAGCGGACAGAGCTCCTACGAGCAGTACTTC. This translates into CAISGQSSYEQYF.

The chain carries TRBV18 and TRBJ2-7; 12 nucleotides match TRBD1. This CDR3 is built from 15 residues. V shed 5 bases and J 6 bases; nucleotides not matched to a gene: 8. CDR1 is KGHSH, CDR2 LQKENI, per germline. CDR3: CASSTGTGGAFEQYF. The CDR3 DNA reads as TGTGCCAGCTCAACCGGGACAGGGGGCGCCTTCGAGCAGTACTTC.

This clone was seen only once. This chain connects TRBV7-3 to TRBJ1-2, with TRBD1 as a possible D gene (5 bases). This CDR3 is 15 amino acids long. Trimming removed 2 bases at V and 5 bases at J, with 15 bases between. Germline V CDR1 and CDR2: SGHTA, FQGTGA. The CDR3, as DNA: TGTGCCAGCAGCTTAGGGGAGGGGATCTCTTATGGCTACACCTTC. Translating it yields CASSLGEGISYGYTF.

This rearrangement joins TRBV4-3 to TRBJ2-1; 13 bases are shared with TRBD2. This CDR3 is 15 amino acids long. The V segment lost 4 bases and the J segment 10 bases; nucleotides outside the gene matches: 7. Germline lookup yields CDR1 LGHNA and CDR2 YSLEER. DNA of the CDR3: TGCGCCAGCAGCCCGGGACTAGCGGGGCATCAAGAGCAGTTCTTC. Translated: CASSPGLAGHQEQFF.

The rearrangement links TRBV5-6 to TRBJ2-7; D remains ambiguous. Germline CDR1 SGHDT, CDR2 YYEEEE. CDR3 length equals 15 residues. The V end lost 1 base, the J end lost 5 bases, and 16 bases lay between the germline ends. DNA of the CDR3: TGTGCCAGCAGCTTGTCGGTAGTAGGGTACGACGAGCAGTACTTC. It is translated as CASSLSVVGYDEQYF.

The V and J genes are TRBV5-1 and TRBJ1-1; D unresolved. The germline V and J ends were trimmed by 0 bases and 0 bases, with 9 bases remaining between them. Per germline, CDR1 SGHRS and CDR2 YFSETQ. The CDR3 has 15 amino acids. This CDR3 is CASSLGLRVNTEAFF. The CDR3 bases are TGCGCCAGCAGCTTGGGTTTGAGAGTGAACACTGAAGCTTTCTTT. The entire variable domain, with the rest obtained from reference TRBV5-1 and TRBJ1-1, is as follows: KAGVTQTPRYLIKTRGQQVTLSCSPISGHRSVSWYQQTPGQGLQFLFEYFSETQRNKGNFPGRFSGRQFSNSRSEMNVSTLELGDSALYLCASSLGLRVNTEAFFGQGTRLTVV.

V and J are TRBV14 and TRBJ2-5, with D possibly matching TRBD1 (6 bases). Trimming took 1 base from V and 4 from J, leaving 19 bases between them. The V gene's germline CDR1 is SGHDN and CDR2 FVKESK. The CDR3 consists of 17 residues. CDR3 in amino acids: CASSQGLSPGVGETQYF. The CDR3 DNA reads TGTGCCAGCAGCCAAGGCCTTTCTCCAGGGGTGGGAGAGACCCAGTACTTC.

The V and J genes are TRBV2 and TRBJ2-5, with D possibly being TRBD1 (5 bases). CDR3 length equals 14 residues. V lost 4 bases and J lost 10, with 19 bases in between. Germline V gene lookup returns CDR1 SNHLY and CDR2 FYNNEI. Here the CDR3 reads CASSVREWGQHQYF. CDR3 nucleotides: TGTGCCAGCAGTGTGAGAGAGTGGGGCCAGCACCAGTACTTC.

This chain uses TRBV15 with TRBJ1-1; no firm D call. Trimming shortened V by 4 bases and J by 5 bases, and 5 bases separated the two germline ends. There are 11 residues in the CDR3. Germline V CDR1 and CDR2: LNHNV, YYDKDF (reference sequence). The CDR3, as DNA: TGTGCCACCAGCAAGGGAACTGAAGCTTTCTTT. Its protein product is CATSKGTEAFF.

The genes are TRBV5-1 and TRBJ2-1; TRBD1 matches at 10 bases. The germline gives CDR1 SGHRS, CDR2 YFSETQ. V shed 0 bases and J 0 bases; nucleotides not matched to a gene: 3. The CDR3 consists of 17 residues. For the CDR3, the DNA is TGCGCCAGCAGCTTGGGGGACAGGGGTAGCTCCTACAATGAGCAGTTCTTC. This translates into CASSLGDRGSSYNEQFF.

The chain combines TRBV9 with TRBJ2-7; 9 nucleotides line up with TRBD1. CDR3 size: 16 residues. CDR1 and CDR2 (germline): SGDLS, YYNGEE. The ends lost 4 bases at V and 2 bases at J; junction bases unmatched: 10. The CDR3 DNA reads as TGTGCCAGCAGCTCAATGGACAGGGGAAATACCTACGAGCAGTACTTC. Its protein product is CASSSMDRGNTYEQYF.

The chain combines TRBV7-6 with TRBJ2-1; the match to TRBD1 covers 9 bases. The CDR3 has 15 amino acids. J was trimmed by 3 bases and V by 1 base; bases with no gene match: 1. From germline, CDR1 is SGHVS and CDR2 FNYEAQ. In DNA, the CDR3 is TGTGCCAGCAGCTTAGAGACAGGGGGCTACAATGAGCAGTTCTTC. The encoded protein is CASSLETGGYNEQFF. Drawing the rest from reference TRBV7-6 and TRBJ2-1, the complete variable domain is GAGVSQSPRYKVTKRGQDVALRCDPISGHVSLYWYRQALGQGPEFLTYFNYEAQQDKSGLPNDRFSAERPEGSISTLTIQRTEQRDSAMYRCASSLETGGYNEQFFGPGTRLTVL.

V and J are TRBV7-6 and TRBJ2-1; 7 bases map to TRBD1. The germline CDR1 and CDR2 sequences are SGHVS and FNYEAQ. CDR3 length: 14 amino acids. Trimming took 4 bases from V and 7 from J; bases not matched to a gene: 7. CDR3 sequence: CASSSWGQMNEQFF. The CDR3 region has the DNA TGTGCCAGCAGCTCGTGGGGACAGATGAATGAGCAGTTCTTC.

V gene TRBV11-2 combines with J gene TRBJ1-4, with 7 bases lining up with TRBD1. The CDR3 is 14 amino acids. Germline assignment: CDR1 SGHAT and CDR2 FQNNGV. V dropped 1 base and J dropped 7; count of bases not matched to a gene: 3. The CDR3 region is CASSLVGQSEKLFF. DNA of the CDR3: TGTGCCAGCAGCTTAGTGGGACAGAGTGAAAAACTGTTTTTT.

CDR3 loop: CASSPPRGFGETQYF. In nucleotides, the CDR3 is TGTGCCAGCTCACCACCACGGGGGTTCGGCGAGACCCAGTACTTC. J is TRBJ2-5 and V is TRBV18; tentative D call: TRBD2 (6 bases). Germline V gene lookup returns CDR1 KGHSH and CDR2 LQKENI. With 0 bases removed from V and 5 bases from J, the gap between germline ends came to 13 bases. The CDR3 is made up of 15 amino acids.

The rearrangement links TRBV6-6 to TRBJ1-1; unclear D gene. Trimming removed 2 bases at V and 5 bases at J, with 9 bases between. CDR1 is MNHNY, CDR2 SVGAGI, per germline (reference sequence). The CDR3 is 13 residues long. In nucleotides, the CDR3 is TGTGCCAGCAGTTACGAATTGTGGACTGAAGCTTTCTTT. Translating gives CASSYELWTEAFF.